Reported below is one T cell receptor beta chain. With 2 bases clipped from V and 0 bases from J, the junction kept 4 bases outside the gene matches. Per germline, CDR1 SGHRS and CDR2 YFSETQ. There are 16 residues in the CDR3. This entry is derived from a study of shared clonotypes between healthy human individuals. The table came from immunoSEQ multiplex PCR; TCRdb's copy has only in-frame clones and leaves some out. The table lists 400,000 to 500,000 clones, 79% of them singletons. V is TRBV5-1 and J is TRBJ2-2; TRBD2 agrees at 7 bases. The sample comprised PBMCs. The receptor's source is a woman in her thirties or forties in good health. Some clones in this sample may be carry-over from other donors' samples. The CDR3, as DNA: TGCGCCAGCAGCTTTCTAGCGGAGACGAACACCGGGGAGCTGTTTTTT. It yields the protein CASSFLAETNTGELFF.